Detailed here is one TCR beta chain. The sample belongs to a study of shared clonotypes between healthy human individuals. The overall study: Aged between 18 and 49, the donors were a couple of women and three men. There were three CD4 naive, three CD4 memory, two CD8 naive and one CD8 memory plates per donor.

CDR3 size: 20 residues. Per germline, CDR1 KGHSH and CDR2 LQKENI. Unmatched junction bases numbered 17, after V lost 3 bases and J lost 0 bases. Clones were sequenced by immunoSEQ multiplex PCR, and TCRdb holds only the in-frame ones, with some missing. The sample contains about a million clones, around four fifths of which appear only once. The sequenced sample was memory CD4+ T cells sorted from blood. Subset here: CD45RA-negative fraction. V is TRBV18 and J is TRBJ2-3, with TRBD2 matching over 8 bases. The TCR sequence derives from a man younger than 30 in good health. CDR3 bases: TGTGCCAGCTCACCTCGACCCAGAGCAGCGGGAGTTATCAGCACAGATACGCAGTATTTT. Protein: CASSPRPRAAGVISTDTQYF.